This T cell receptor (beta chain) was sequenced during a study of CD8+ T cells in alopecia areata. CDR3 size: 20 residues. With 6 bases clipped from V and 5 bases from J, the junction kept 24 bases outside the gene matches. Looked up from germline, CDR1 is MNHEY and CDR2 is SMNVEV (reference sequence). Treatment meaning: oral pan-JAK inhibitor, 5-10 mg twice daily. As the sequencing template, cDNA was produced by extracting RNA and reverse transcribing it. This table comes from immunoSEQ multiplex PCR, and its TCRdb copy is limited to in-frame clones, with some not included. This sample has 200,000 to 250,000 clones, with 64% found just once.

The TCR originated in a human donor with alopecia areata. The rearrangement joins TRBV27 to TRBJ1-1, with TRBD1 matching over 10 bases. Source: CD4+ T cells sorted from blood, taken at week 4, from a patient treated with tofacitinib. CDR3: CASRKNPFTGTGASWTEAFF. In DNA, the CDR3 is TGTGCCAGCAGAAAGAACCCCTTTACCGGGACAGGGGCCTCGTGGACTGAAGCTTTCTTT.